This T cell receptor (beta chain) emerged from a study of monozygotic twins with inflammatory bowel disease. Study findings and constraints: Especially with disease activity, IBD patients had fewer clonotypes in common with others than healthy twins did.

Researchers used around 3,400 ng of total RNA for each TCR library. The UMIs carried a 6-nucleotide sample barcode, and they were added by template switching. TCRdb re-called the 5' RACE reads and shows each CDR3 protein once, DNA omitted. This sample contains approximately 400,000 distinct CDR3 sequences. Regarding this clonotype: Its antigen remains unidentified.

The CDR3 is 12 amino acids. Looked up from germline, CDR1 is DFQATT and CDR2 is SNEGSKA (reference sequence). Blood was drawn at 2.5 ml per donor. The chain links TRBV20-1 to TRBJ2-7. This clonotype was obtained from a human donor with ulcerative colitis or Crohn's disease, or a healthy co-twin of an affected twin (not recorded which). Material for sequencing was blood. The CDR3 loop reads CSARVLGYEQYF.